Each of the 22 T cell receptor beta chains below was sequenced from the same sample in a study of OX40 agonist ivuxolimab in advanced cancers. Produced via immunoSEQ multiplex PCR; TCRdb's table is partial and in-frame only. The repertoire holds approximately 50,000 clones, with roughly 89% as singletons. The sequencing here drew on CD4+ or CD8+ T cells sorted from blood, taken in a trial of the OX40 agonist ivuxolimab. The source is an adult with an advanced solid tumor such as melanoma, head and neck, liver or kidney cancer.

The chain employs TRBV25-1 and TRBJ2-7, with TRBD1 matching 8 bases. The CDR3 consists of 14 residues. From germline, CDR1 is MGHDK and CDR2 SYGVNS. V gave up 5 bases and J gave up 2 bases; unmatched junction bases: 5. This CDR3 reads CASSRQGATYEQYF. For the CDR3, the DNA is TGTGCCAGCAGTCGGCAGGGGGCCACCTACGAGCAGTACTTC.

The rearrangement joins TRBV6-6 to TRBJ2-3; D remains ambiguous. CDR3 length equals 14 residues. V dropped 6 bases and J dropped 0 bases, with 10 bases sitting between them. Germline CDR1 reads MNHNY; CDR2 reads SVGAGI (reference sequence). The CDR3 spells CASSRFSSTDTQYF. The DNA for the CDR3 is TGTGCCAGCAGCCGGTTCTCTAGCACAGATACGCAGTATTTT.

J is TRBJ1-3 and V is TRBV30, with D unclear. The germline gives CDR1 GTSNPN, CDR2 SVGIG (reference sequence). The V gene lost 5 bases and the J gene lost 3 bases, with 5 bases spanning the gap. The CDR3 is made up of 11 amino acids. CDR3 DNA: TGTGCCTGGGAGATTGGAAACACCATATATTTT. Its protein product is CAWEIGNTIYF.

V gene TRBV10-3 combines with J gene TRBJ1-3; D remains ambiguous. This CDR3 has 15 residues. The germline CDR1 and CDR2 sequences are ENHRY and SYGVKD. V lost 4 bases and J 0 bases, leaving 10 bases between the germline ends. CDR3 sequence: CAISAGPLSGNTIYF. CDR3 nucleotides: TGTGCCATCAGTGCCGGGCCTCTCTCTGGAAACACCATATATTTT.

This CDR3 is CASSQPGGASLKYGYTF. The CDR3 coding sequence is TGTGCCAGCAGCCAACCGGGGGGCGCTTCCCTAAAGTATGGCTACACCTTC. The rearrangement joins TRBV5-4 to TRBJ1-2; D is possibly TRBD1 (6 bases). V was clipped by 4 bases and J by 5 bases, with 24 bases between them. The CDR3 is 17 amino acids. Germline values: CDR1 SGHNT, CDR2 YYREEE (reference sequence).

The chain couples TRBV27 to TRBJ2-1; 9 nucleotides line up with TRBD1. This CDR3 is 17 amino acids long. The junction had 10 bases not matched to a gene; V was cut back by 5 bases and J by 2 bases. Germline assignment: CDR1 MNHEY and CDR2 SMNVEV (reference sequence). The CDR3 DNA is TGTGCCAGCAGTCCCCTCCCCGACAGGGGGGCCTACAATGAGCAGTTCTTC. This codes for CASSPLPDRGAYNEQFF.

This clone was seen a few times. V and J are TRBV19 and TRBJ1-4; unclear D gene. Germline V gene data show CDR1 as LNHDA and CDR2 as SQIVND (reference sequence). V shed 3 bases and J shed 3 bases, with 11 bases lying between them. The CDR3 runs 15 residues. The CDR3 spells CASSITRSANEKLFF. CDR3 nucleotides: TGTGCCAGTAGTATTACCCGGAGTGCTAATGAAAAACTGTTTTTT.

A few counts support this clone. This chain links TRBV7-9 with TRBJ1-1; 11 bases map to TRBD1. Germline V gene sequence: CDR1 SEHNR, CDR2 FQNEAQ (reference sequence). The CDR3 sequence is 16 residues long. After removal of 3 bases from V and 1 base from J, the junction contained 4 bases not matched to a gene. CDR3 nucleotide sequence: TGTGCCAGCAGCTTCCGGGACAGGGGGAGGAACACTGAAGCTTTCTTT. Its translation is CASSFRDRGRNTEAFF.

This sequence joins TRBV19 and TRBJ2-7; D assignment may be TRBD1 or TRBD2 (5 bases each). Trimming removed 1 base at V and 6 bases at J, with 13 bases between. Germline CDR1 and CDR2: LNHDA and SQIVND (reference sequence). CDR3 length: 14 amino acids. For the CDR3, the DNA is TGTGCCAGTAGTATAGGAGAGGGGCGCCTCGAGCAGTACTTC. Residues: CASSIGEGRLEQYF.

This clone occurred a few times. The chain recombines TRBV11-2 with TRBJ2-5, with 11 bases aligning to TRBD2. The J segment lost 2 bases and the V segment lost 3 bases, leaving 5 bases of the junction unmatched. Germline V gene sequence: CDR1 SGHAT, CDR2 FQNNGV. This CDR3 comprises 16 residues. DNA of the CDR3: TGTGCCAGCAGCTTGGACTTAGCGGGAGGGCAAGAGACCCAGTACTTC. It codes for CASSLDLAGGQETQYF.

The rearrangement uses TRBV11-2 and TRBJ1-1, with a tentative D call TRBD1 (5 bases). The CDR3 has 14 amino acids. V lost 0 bases and J lost 3, with 8 bases in between. The germline CDR1 and CDR2 sequences are SGHAT and FQNNGV. CDR3 in DNA: TGTGCCAGCAGCTTAGACAGGGCGGACACTGAAGCTTTCTTT. Translation: CASSLDRADTEAFF. The complete variable domain, with remaining parts taken from reference TRBV11-2 and TRBJ1-1, reads EAGVAQSPRYKIIEKRQSVAFWCNPISGHATLYWYQQILGQGPKLLIQFQNNGVVDDSQLPKDRFSAERLKGVDSTLKIQPAKLEDSAVYLCASSLDRADTEAFFGQGTRLTVV.

The rearrangement joins TRBV28 to TRBJ1-2, with a weak D call TRBD1 (5 bases). With 0 bases removed from V and 8 bases from J, the gap between germline ends came to 16 bases. CDR1 and CDR2 (germline): MDHEN, SYDVKM. The CDR3 runs to 15 residues. CDR3 nucleotides: TGTGCCAGCAGTTTATGGCAGGGTAATCGAGGAGGCTACACCTTC. This gives the protein CASSLWQGNRGGYTF.

This chain joins TRBV28 and TRBJ1-5, with TRBD1 identical over 7 bases. Germline CDR1 and CDR2: MDHEN and SYDVKM. After removal of 4 bases from V and 7 bases from J, the junction contained 10 bases not matched to a gene. The CDR3 is 15 residues long. The CDR3 DNA follows: TGTGCCAGCAGTTCTGCTGACAGGGTCGGGCAGCCCCAGCATTTT. Translation gives CASSSADRVGQPQHF.

The chain is built from TRBV27 and TRBJ2-7; the match to TRBD1 covers 7 bases. The germline V gene has CDR1 MNHEY and CDR2 SMNVEV (reference sequence). The CDR3 totals 13 residues. V shed 2 bases and J 7 bases; nucleotides not matched to a gene: 5. This CDR3 reads CASSLIDRAEQYF. Here the CDR3 DNA reads TGTGCCAGCAGTTTAATCGACAGGGCGGAGCAGTACTTC.

The V and J genes are TRBV19 and TRBJ1-2; weak D call: TRBD1 (6 bases). Trimming shortened V by 8 bases and J by 3 bases, and 13 bases separated the two germline ends. Germline CDR1 is LNHDA and CDR2 is SQIVND (reference sequence). The CDR3 runs 13 residues. The CDR3 bases are TGTGCCAGTTCTCCTAGGGGGGACTATGGCTACACCTTC. Protein sequence: CASSPRGDYGYTF.

The chain joins TRBV25-1 to TRBJ2-5; 11 bases line up with TRBD2. Per the germline V gene, CDR1 is MGHDK and CDR2 is SYGVNS. The CDR3 is made up of 17 amino acids. Trimming took 5 bases from V and 1 from J; bases not matched to a gene: 9. The CDR3 region is CASSPSLAGALQETQYF. Written as DNA, the CDR3 is TGTGCCAGCAGTCCCTCACTAGCGGGGGCTCTCCAAGAGACCCAGTACTTC.

This clone was picked up a small number of times. V and J are TRBV30 and TRBJ1-2, with D uncertain. The CDR3 spans 13 residues. The V end lost 1 base, the J end lost 8 bases, and 14 bases lay between the germline ends. Germline V gene lookup returns CDR1 GTSNPN and CDR2 SVGIG (reference sequence). CDR3 sequence reads: CAWSARAASGYTF. In DNA, the CDR3 is TGTGCCTGGAGTGCACGGGCGGCTAGCGGCTACACCTTC.

This rearrangement joins TRBV19 to TRBJ2-3; the match to TRBD2 covers 9 bases. V was pared by 6 bases and J by 3 bases, with 10 bases of the junction left unmatched. The CDR3 loop spans 16 amino acids. Looked up from germline, CDR1 is LNHDA and CDR2 is SQIVND (reference sequence). The CDR3 nucleotides are TGTGCCAGTAGCAGGGGGTTCAGCGGGAGGACAGATACGCAGTATTTT. Translating it yields CASSRGFSGRTDTQYF.

V usage is TRBV14 and J usage is TRBJ1-3; D not resolved. The CDR3 loop spans 17 amino acids. V was pared by 3 bases and J by 0 bases, with 15 bases between. CDR1 is SGHDN, CDR2 FVKESK, per germline. The CDR3 loop is CASSQGRSFYSGNTIYF. Written as DNA, the CDR3 is TGTGCCAGCAGCCAGGGCAGATCATTTTACTCTGGAAACACCATATATTTT.

V is TRBV6-1 and J is TRBJ2-5; 9 positions match TRBD2. This CDR3 has 17 residues. With V trimmed by 4 bases and J by 5 bases, 14 bases remained unmatched. Per the germline V gene, CDR1 is MNHNS and CDR2 is SASEGT. The CDR3 sequence: CASSGQKTSGVRETQYF. Here the CDR3 DNA reads TGTGCCAGCAGTGGTCAAAAGACTAGCGGTGTCAGGGAGACCCAGTACTTC.

Only one count was recorded for this clone. The J gene is TRBJ2-2, the V gene TRBV6-1; 9 nucleotides align to TRBD1. After removal of 6 bases from V and 0 bases from J, the junction contained 8 bases not matched to a gene. There are 17 residues in the CDR3. Germline-derived CDR1 and CDR2 are MNHNS and SASEGT. The chain's CDR3 is CASRETGGSANTGELFF. For the CDR3, the DNA is TGTGCCAGCAGGGAAACAGGGGGCAGTGCGAACACCGGGGAGCTGTTTTTT.

J is TRBJ1-1 and V is TRBV7-9; possibly TRBD1 for D (5 bases). In germline, CDR1 is SEHNR, CDR2 FQNEAQ (reference sequence). The CDR3 is made up of 14 amino acids. The V gene lost 5 bases and the J gene lost 6 bases, with 16 bases spanning the gap. The CDR3 DNA reads as TGTGCCAGCAGCGCTCTTGCTACAGGCCCTGAAGCTTTCTTT. Translated, it gives CASSALATGPEAFF.